The rows below give T cell receptor beta chains drawn from one sample of a study of cytomegalovirus exposure and HLA in healthy donors. This table comes from immunoSEQ multiplex PCR, and its TCRdb copy is limited to in-frame clones, with some not included. The table lists more than 150,000 clones, 75% to 90% of them singletons. Sequencing input: PBMCs. These receptor sequences come from a boy younger than 18 in good health and CMV-seronegative. Each CDR3 is given with its conserved first and last residue. D genes are given only for firm matches. The size field is filled for only some rows; it gives once, few, many or a size class.

clone_size	d_call	v_call	j_call	cdr3_aa	cdr3_nt
once	NA	TRBV30	TRBJ2-7	CAWTLQGRYEQYF	TGTGCCTGGACCCTACAGGGAAGGTACGAGCAGTACTTC
NA	TRBD1	TRBV11-2	TRBJ1-1	CASSLETAGTVNTEAFF	TGTGCCAGCAGCTTAGAAACAGCCGGGACAGTGAACACTGAAGCTTTCTTT
NA	NA	TRBV11-1	TRBJ1-1	CASSLAQGRTEAFF	TGTGCCAGCAGCTTAGCTCAGGGGCGCACTGAAGCTTTCTTT
NA	NA	TRBV29-1	TRBJ2-4	CSVGWERKNIQYF	TGCAGCGTTGGTTGGGAGCGCAAAAACATTCAGTACTTC
NA	NA	TRBV5-4	TRBJ1-1	CASSFPAKGRDTEAFF	TGTGCCAGCAGCTTTCCTGCCAAGGGGCGCGACACTGAAGCTTTCTTT
NA	NA	TRBV5-4	TRBJ1-1	CASRGGANTEAFF	TGTGCCAGCCGCGGGGGAGCCAACACTGAAGCTTTCTTT
few	NA	TRBV29-1	TRBJ2-7	CSVQATDTYEQYF	TGCAGCGTTCAGGCGACAGATACCTACGAGCAGTACTTC
NA	TRBD1	TRBV18	TRBJ1-4	CASAGTGDEKLFF	TGTGCCAGCGCCGGGACAGGGGATGAAAAACTGTTTTTT
NA	NA	TRBV5-8	TRBJ1-1	CASSALRVNTEAFF	TGTGCCAGCAGCGCGCTCCGGGTTAACACTGAAGCTTTCTTT
NA	TRBD2	TRBV2	TRBJ2-5	CASTWGLAGGPGTQYF	TGTGCCAGCACTTGGGGACTAGCGGGAGGGCCGGGGACCCAGTACTTC
NA	NA	TRBV4-1	TRBJ2-2	CASSRARMGLRANTGELFF	TGCGCCAGCAGCCGGGCCCGGATGGGGCTACGCGCGAACACCGGGGAGCTGTTTTTT
NA	NA	TRBV6-1	TRBJ2-7	CASSGRVVEQYF	TGTGCCAGCAGTGGGAGGGTCGTTGAGCAGTACTTC
once	TRBD1	TRBV5-1	TRBJ1-1	CASSFRTGQGTEAFF	TGCGCCAGCAGCTTCCGAACGGGACAGGGAACTGAAGCTTTCTTT
NA	NA	TRBV5-6	TRBJ2-7	CASSPQGPRDEQYF	TGTGCCAGCAGCCCTCAAGGCCCTCGGGACGAGCAGTACTTC
once	NA	TRBV10-3	TRBJ1-5	CATRSVSGNQPQHF	TGTGCCACCAGATCCGTGTCGGGCAATCAGCCCCAGCATTTT
NA	TRBD1	TRBV2	TRBJ1-5	CASSVRDSQGPQHF	TGTGCCAGCAGTGTCCGGGACAGTCAAGGGCCCCAGCATTTT
NA	NA	TRBV5-1	TRBJ2-2	CASSTGTKFWELFF	TGCGCCAGCAGCACGGGGACAAAGTTCTGGGAGCTGTTTTTT
NA	NA	TRBV9	TRBJ1-2	CASSVGGLGYTF	TGTGCCAGCAGCGTAGGTGGACTCGGCTACACCTTC
NA	NA	TRBV6-5	TRBJ2-2	CASRVAEVSWGELFF	TGTGCCAGCAGGGTGGCGGAGGTCTCGTGGGGGGAGCTGTTTTTT
NA	NA	TRBV5-6	TRBJ1-1	CASTGRSPMNTEAFF	TGTGCCAGCACCGGGAGGTCGCCCATGAACACTGAAGCTTTCTTT
few	TRBD1	TRBV30	TRBJ1-1	CAWSITGDTEAFF	TGTGCCTGGAGTATAACAGGGGACACTGAAGCTTTCTTT
NA	NA	TRBV30	TRBJ2-5	CAWSTRAQETQYF	TGTGCCTGGAGTACGAGGGCCCAAGAGACCCAGTACTTC
NA	NA	TRBV5-4	TRBJ2-4	CASSRDTLAKNIQYF	TGTGCCAGCAGCCGGGACACCCTAGCCAAAAACATTCAGTACTTC
NA	TRBD1	TRBV9	TRBJ2-2	CASSITGGGYTGELFF	TGTGCCAGCAGCATTACAGGGGGCGGATACACCGGGGAGCTGTTTTTT
NA	TRBD2	TRBV30	TRBJ2-5	CACVGRKWEGPSETQYF	TGTGCCTGTGTTGGCCGTAAGTGGGAGGGGCCGTCCGAGACCCAGTACTTC
NA	NA	TRBV28	TRBJ1-4	CASSPPGEGDEKLFF	TGTGCCAGCAGTCCCCCAGGGGAGGGCGATGAAAAACTGTTTTTT
few	NA	TRBV19	TRBJ1-1	CASSISRQNTEAFF	TGTGCCAGTAGTATCTCAAGACAGAACACTGAAGCTTTCTTT
NA	NA	TRBV11-3	TRBJ1-6	CASSSGGGLYSPLHF	TGTGCCAGCAGCAGCGGAGGCGGGCTTTATTCACCCCTCCACTTT
NA	NA	TRBV18	TRBJ2-2	CASSPPVLGGTGELFF	TGTGCCAGCTCACCACCTGTACTCGGAGGCACCGGGGAGCTGTTTTTT
NA	NA	TRBV7-9	TRBJ1-4	CASSRGRRTTTNEKLFF	TGTGCCAGCAGCCGCGGCCGCAGAACCACAACTAATGAAAAACTGTTTTTT
NA	TRBD1	TRBV5-1	TRBJ2-1	CASSLGDSSFSYNEQFF	TGCGCCAGCAGCCTGGGGGACAGCAGCTTCTCCTACAATGAGCAGTTCTTC
NA	TRBD1	TRBV30	TRBJ1-6	CACRDRAISPLHF	TGTGCCTGCCGGGACAGGGCGATTTCACCCCTCCACTTT
NA	NA	TRBV30	TRBJ2-2	CAWSETRKIGELFF	TGTGCCTGGAGTGAGACTAGAAAGATCGGGGAGCTGTTTTTT
NA	NA	TRBV15	TRBJ2-7	CATSREVKRSSYEQYF	TGTGCCACCAGCAGAGAAGTGAAGCGGAGCTCCTACGAGCAGTACTTC
NA	TRBD1	TRBV27	TRBJ1-5	CASSLGRRGQAQPQHF	TGTGCCAGCAGTTTAGGCCGGCGGGGACAGGCTCAGCCCCAGCATTTT